These 13 T cell receptor beta chains share one sample of origin, sequenced in a study of CD8 T cells in Susac syndrome (dated by TCRdb to the late 2010s). Preparation of the library involved the immunoSEQ multiplex PCR assay. RNA was extracted with the RNeasy kit and about 0.5 to 1 ug was reverse transcribed using random hexamers. TCRdb cleaned the public reads at Q25 with fastp, built clones with MiXCR and kept in-frame beta chains. Rows matching on CDR3 protein sequence are summarized as one entry with the most common DNA and genes. The sample table shows some 150,000 distinct CDR3 sequences, and approximately 95% are seen once. Jointly, the top ten make up roughly 0.16% of the sample. The sequencing sample was made of CD4+ T cells from PBMCs. These receptors were collected from a human donor with Susac syndrome.

The chain joins TRBV6-1 to TRBJ2-2; 11 bases match TRBD2. Trimming at V came to 5 bases and at J to 0 bases, leaving 5 bases not matched to a gene. CDR3 length: 17 residues. CDR1 and CDR2 (germline): MNHNS, SASEGT. CDR3 bases: TGTGCCAGCAGTCCCGGGACTAGCGGTGCGAACACCGGGGAGCTGTTTTTT. Its translation is CASSPGTSGANTGELFF.

V gene TRBV7-2 combines with J gene TRBJ2-1, with D possibly being TRBD1 (7 bases). The CDR3 length is 12 residues. The germline V gene encodes CDR1 SGHTA and CDR2 FQGNSA. The V gene lost 6 bases and the J gene lost 8 bases, with 11 bases spanning the gap. CDR3 in DNA: TGTGCCAGCAGGTTCAGGGGGGATGAGCAGTTCTTC. It codes for CASRFRGDEQFF.

This clonotype has a handful of counts. The genes are TRBV12-3 or TRBV12-4 and TRBJ2-2; no firm D call. V lost 2 bases and J lost 8, with 6 bases in between. The CDR3 is 12 residues long. As DNA, the CDR3 is TGTGCCAGCAGTTTAATTTCAGGGGAGCTGTTTTTT. Protein: CASSLISGELFF.

Only one count was recorded for this clonotype. The V gene is TRBV20-1, the J gene TRBJ1-1; no reliable D call. The germline V and J ends were trimmed by 2 bases and 5 bases, with 12 bases remaining between them. From germline, CDR1 is DFQATT and CDR2 SNEGSKA (reference sequence). The length of the CDR3 is 13 residues. As DNA, the CDR3 is TGCAGTGCTAGATTCCCGGGATTGACTGAAGCTTTCTTT. This sequence encodes CSARFPGLTEAFF.

The chain has TRBV20-1 and TRBJ2-5; D remains ambiguous. This CDR3 is built from 10 residues. Germline V gene data show CDR1 as DFQATT and CDR2 as SNEGSKA (reference sequence). Trimming took 6 bases from V and 3 from J, leaving 5 bases between them. The CDR3 spells CSALEETQYF. DNA of the CDR3: TGCAGTGCCCTGGAAGAGACCCAGTACTTC.

The chain couples TRBV12-3 or TRBV12-4 to TRBJ2-3; no clear D. The CDR3 is 11 residues long. Trimming took 5 bases from V and 6 from J, leaving 6 bases between them. This chain's CDR3 is CASSPHDTQYF. The CDR3 DNA sequence: TGTGCCAGCAGTCCACATGATACGCAGTATTTT.

The V gene is TRBV25-1, the J gene TRBJ1-6; TRBD1 aligns across 7 bases. Germline V gene lookup returns CDR1 MGHDK and CDR2 SYGVNS. V lost 2 bases to trimming and J lost 7 bases; unmatched junction nucleotides: 5. The CDR3 runs to 15 residues. CDR3 coding DNA: TGTGCCAGCAGTGAAAACGGACAGGAGAATTCACCCCTCCACTTT. It codes for CASSENGQENSPLHF.

The rearrangement uses TRBV5-4 and TRBJ2-3; weak D call: TRBD2 (5 bases). There are 14 residues in the CDR3. Trimming cost V 5 bases and J 1 base, with 11 bases left between them. Germline assignment: CDR1 SGHNT and CDR2 YYREEE (reference sequence). The CDR3 loop is CASSPNGGTDTQYF. In nucleotides, the CDR3 is TGTGCCAGCAGTCCCAACGGGGGCACAGATACGCAGTATTTT.

This clonotype has just a few counts. This chain links TRBV4-2 with TRBJ2-5; 10 nucleotides match TRBD1. This CDR3 contains 15 residues. With V trimmed by 4 bases and J by 0 bases, 2 bases remained unmatched. The germline gives CDR1 LGHNA, CDR2 YNFKEQ. Here the CDR3 DNA reads TGTGCCAGCAGCCGAGGGACAGGGGACCAAGAGACCCAGTACTTC. This encodes CASSRGTGDQETQYF.

This rearrangement joins TRBV20-1 to TRBJ1-1; TRBD1 might be the D (5 bases). In germline, CDR1 is DFQATT, CDR2 SNEGSKA (reference sequence). Trimming removed 6 bases from V and 4 bases from J, with 15 bases in between. CDR3 size: 13 residues. CDR3 nucleotide sequence: TGCAGTGCACGGCCGACGGGACGCACTGAAGCTTTCTTT. It translates to CSARPTGRTEAFF.

The chain uses TRBV7-9 and TRBJ2-3, with 8 positions matching TRBD1. The CDR3 sequence is 18 residues long. Germline-derived CDR1 and CDR2 are SEHNR and FQNEAQ (reference sequence). V lost 4 bases and J lost 0; bases outside the gene matches: 12. The CDR3 DNA reads TGTGCCAGCAGCTCGGACAGGGATGGGTGGTTTAGCACAGATACGCAGTATTTT. Its translation: CASSSDRDGWFSTDTQYF.

V is TRBV6-2 or TRBV6-3 and J is TRBJ2-7; weak D call: TRBD2 (5 bases). The CDR3 runs to 11 residues. Per the germline V gene, CDR1 is MNHEY and CDR2 is SVGEGT. Trimming left V 9 bases short and J 5 bases short, with 11 bases between. The CDR3, as DNA: TGTGCCAGTCTGGGGAGAGACGAGCAGTACTTC. It encodes CASLGRDEQYF.

V gene TRBV29-1 combines with J gene TRBJ1-2; no firm D call. Per the germline V gene, CDR1 is SQVTM and CDR2 is ANQGSEA. This CDR3 contains 14 residues. The V end was cut by 4 bases, the J end by 4 bases, with 16 bases between. In DNA form, the CDR3 reads TGCAGCGTTGCGGCGGCCTCAGAAGCCTATGGCTACACCTTC. The encoded protein is CSVAAASEAYGYTF.